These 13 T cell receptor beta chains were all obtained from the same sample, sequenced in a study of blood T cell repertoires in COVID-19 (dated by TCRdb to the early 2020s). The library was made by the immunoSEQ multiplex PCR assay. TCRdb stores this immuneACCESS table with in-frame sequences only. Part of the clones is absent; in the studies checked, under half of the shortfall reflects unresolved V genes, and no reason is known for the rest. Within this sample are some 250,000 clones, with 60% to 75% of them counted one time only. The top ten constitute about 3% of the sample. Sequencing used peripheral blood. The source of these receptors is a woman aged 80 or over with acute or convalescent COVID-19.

DNA of the CDR3: TGCGCCAGCAGGCGAGTGGGGACAGGGGATGAAAAACTGTTTTTT. Translating gives CASRRVGTGDEKLFF. This chain uses TRBV4-1 with TRBJ1-4; 10 bases align to TRBD1. After removal of 6 bases from V and 6 bases from J, the junction contained 7 bases not matched to a gene. The CDR3 contains 15 residues. From germline, CDR1 is MGHRA and CDR2 YSYEKL.

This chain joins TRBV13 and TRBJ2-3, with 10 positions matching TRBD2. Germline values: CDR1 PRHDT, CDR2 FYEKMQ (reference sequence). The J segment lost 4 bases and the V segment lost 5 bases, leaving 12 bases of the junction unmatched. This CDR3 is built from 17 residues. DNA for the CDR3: TGTGCCAGCAGCCCCTCCGCGCTAGCGGGAGTGGCAGATACGCAGTATTTT. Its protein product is CASSPSALAGVADTQYF.

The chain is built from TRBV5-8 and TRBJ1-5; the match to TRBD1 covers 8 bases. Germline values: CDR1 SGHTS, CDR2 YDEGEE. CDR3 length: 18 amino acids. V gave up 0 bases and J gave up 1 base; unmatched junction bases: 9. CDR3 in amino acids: CASSLGTGIGASNQPQHF. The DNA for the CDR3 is TGTGCCAGCAGCTTGGGGACAGGGATCGGTGCAAGCAATCAGCCCCAGCATTTT.

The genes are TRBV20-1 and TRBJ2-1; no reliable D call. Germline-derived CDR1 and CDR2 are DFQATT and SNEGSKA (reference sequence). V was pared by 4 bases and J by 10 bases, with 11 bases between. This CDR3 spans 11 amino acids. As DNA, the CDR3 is TGCAGTGCTAAAGATCACCGGGAGCAGTTCTTC. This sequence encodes CSAKDHREQFF.

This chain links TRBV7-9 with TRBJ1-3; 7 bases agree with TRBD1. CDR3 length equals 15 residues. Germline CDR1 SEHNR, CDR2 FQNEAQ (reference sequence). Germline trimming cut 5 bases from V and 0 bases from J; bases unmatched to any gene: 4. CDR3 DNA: TGTGCCAGCAGCCCACAGGGGATCTCTGGAAACACCATATATTTT. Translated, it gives CASSPQGISGNTIYF.

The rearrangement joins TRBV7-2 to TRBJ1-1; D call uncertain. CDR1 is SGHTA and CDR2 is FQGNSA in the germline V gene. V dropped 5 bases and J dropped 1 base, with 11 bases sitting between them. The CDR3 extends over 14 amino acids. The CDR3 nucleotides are TGTGCCAGCAGCACTAGCGGGAGGAACACTGAAGCTTTCTTT. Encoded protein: CASSTSGRNTEAFF.

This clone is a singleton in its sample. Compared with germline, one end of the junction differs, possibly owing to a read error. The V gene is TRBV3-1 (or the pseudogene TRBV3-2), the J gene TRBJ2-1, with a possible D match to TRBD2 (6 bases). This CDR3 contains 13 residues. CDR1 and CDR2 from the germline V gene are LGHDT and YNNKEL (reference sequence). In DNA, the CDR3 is TGTGCCAGCAGCTTCCCGGGGCTAGCGCCCCAGATCTTC. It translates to CASSFPGLAPQIF.

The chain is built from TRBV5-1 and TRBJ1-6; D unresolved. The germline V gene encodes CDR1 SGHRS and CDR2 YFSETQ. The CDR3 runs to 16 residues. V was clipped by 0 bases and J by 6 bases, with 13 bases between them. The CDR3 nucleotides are TGCGCCAGCAGCTTGGCCACGTCAGGACTTAATTCACCCCTCCACTTT. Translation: CASSLATSGLNSPLHF.

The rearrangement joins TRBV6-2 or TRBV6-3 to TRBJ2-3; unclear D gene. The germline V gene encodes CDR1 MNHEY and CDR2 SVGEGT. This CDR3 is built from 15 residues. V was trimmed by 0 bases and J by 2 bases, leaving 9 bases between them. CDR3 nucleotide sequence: TGTGCCAGCAGTTACTCTTCCGCACTCACAGATACGCAGTATTTT. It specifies CASSYSSALTDTQYF.

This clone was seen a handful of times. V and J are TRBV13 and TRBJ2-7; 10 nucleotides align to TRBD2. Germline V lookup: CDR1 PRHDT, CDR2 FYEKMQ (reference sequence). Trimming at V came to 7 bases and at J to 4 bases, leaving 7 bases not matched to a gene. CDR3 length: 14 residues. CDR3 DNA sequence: TGTGCCAGCAACTCCAGGACTAGCGGATACGAGCAGTACTTC. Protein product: CASNSRTSGYEQYF.

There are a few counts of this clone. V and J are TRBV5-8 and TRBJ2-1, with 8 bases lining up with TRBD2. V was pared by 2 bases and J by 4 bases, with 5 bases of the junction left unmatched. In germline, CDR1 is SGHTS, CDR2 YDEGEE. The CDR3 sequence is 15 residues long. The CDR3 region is CASSFAGGAYNEQFF. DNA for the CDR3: TGTGCCAGCAGCTTTGCCGGGGGGGCGTACAATGAGCAGTTCTTC. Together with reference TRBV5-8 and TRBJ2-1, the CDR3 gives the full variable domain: EAGVTQSPTHLIKTRGQQATLRCSPISGHTSVYWYQQALGLGLQFLLWYDEGEERNRGNFPPRFSGRQFPNYSSELNVNALELEDSALYLCASSFAGGAYNEQFFGPGTRLTVL.

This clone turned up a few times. The CDR3 region is CASSLGQGGNTIYF. The CDR3, as DNA: TGTGCCAGCAGCTTAGGACAGGGAGGAAACACCATATATTTT. V gene TRBV5-4 combines with J gene TRBJ1-3; TRBD1 agrees at 8 bases. Germline CDR1 and CDR2: SGHNT and YYREEE (reference sequence). This CDR3 has 14 residues. With 2 bases clipped from V and 4 bases from J, the junction kept 2 bases outside the gene matches.

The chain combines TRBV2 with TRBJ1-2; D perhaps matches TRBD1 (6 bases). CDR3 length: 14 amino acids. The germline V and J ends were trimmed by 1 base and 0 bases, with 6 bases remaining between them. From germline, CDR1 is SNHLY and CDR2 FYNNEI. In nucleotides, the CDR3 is TGTGCCAGCAGTGAAGAGGGGGCTAACTATGGCTACACCTTC. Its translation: CASSEEGANYGYTF.